The rows below give T cell receptor beta chains drawn from one sample of a study of tissue T cells after allogeneic stem cell transplantation. Generated by immunoSEQ multiplex PCR, the TCRdb table keeps only in-frame clones and is missing some. The sample carries 26,000 or so clones, roughly nine tenths recorded once. Sequenced here: blood, sampled before transplantation. These receptor sequences come from a male donor at least 60 years old who later had graft-versus-host disease after an allogeneic stem cell transplant. CDR3s include the opening cysteine and the closing phenylalanine or tryptophan. D genes are given only for firm matches. Part of the rows lack a size; the others show once, few, many or a class for expanded clones.

V: TRBV30; size: -; J: TRBJ2-1; D: -; CDR3: CAWSVGTPGEQFF; DNA: TGTGCCTGGAGTGTCGGGACACCCGGAGAGCAGTTCTTC
V: TRBV5-4; size: -; J: TRBJ1-1; D: -; CDR3: CASSLAGGLNTEAFF; DNA: TGTGCCAGCAGCTTGGCCGGGGGCTTGAACACTGAAGCTTTCTTT
V: TRBV5-1; size: -; J: TRBJ1-4; D: -; CDR3: CASSPGHLATNEKLFF; DNA: TGCGCCAGCAGCCCGGGACACCTTGCAACTAATGAAAAACTGTTTTTT
V: TRBV6-5; size: -; J: TRBJ2-2; D: TRBD1; CDR3: CASRGTGSTGELFF; DNA: TGTGCCAGCAGGGGGACAGGGAGTACCGGGGAGCTGTTTTTT
V: TRBV7-8; size: few; J: TRBJ1-2; D: -; CDR3: CASSSRISNYGYTF; DNA: TGTGCCAGCAGCTCGAGAATAAGTAACTATGGCTACACCTTC
V: TRBV5-1; size: -; J: TRBJ2-5; D: -; CDR3: CASTGSQETQYF; DNA: TGCGCCAGCACAGGGAGTCAAGAGACCCAGTACTTC
V: TRBV5-4; size: -; J: TRBJ2-3; D: -; CDR3: CASSFRREADTQYF; DNA: TGTGCCAGCAGCTTTCGGAGGGAAGCCGATACGCAGTATTTT
V: TRBV6-2/TRBV6-3; size: few; J: TRBJ1-5; D: -; CDR3: CASSYTSGLGQPQHF; DNA: TGTGCCAGCAGTTACACATCAGGGTTGGGTCAGCCCCAGCATTTT
V: TRBV11-3; size: -; J: TRBJ2-2; D: -; CDR3: CASSLVAGLNTGELFF; DNA: TGTGCCAGCAGCTTAGTCGCCGGACTAAACACCGGGGAGCTGTTTTTT
V: TRBV5-1; size: -; J: TRBJ2-3; D: -; CDR3: CASSPLGSTDTQYF; DNA: TGCGCCAGCAGCCCCCTAGGTAGCACAGATACGCAGTATTTT
V: TRBV19; size: -; J: TRBJ1-2; D: -; CDR3: CASTLEGTARWGYTF; DNA: TGTGCCAGTACCCTGGAGGGGACCGCGCGTTGGGGCTACACCTTC
V: TRBV5-1; size: -; J: TRBJ2-6; D: -; CDR3: CASSLGQGVGSGANVLTF; DNA: TGCGCCAGCAGCTTGGGGCAGGGAGTAGGGTCTGGGGCCAACGTCCTGACTTTC
V: TRBV9; size: -; J: TRBJ1-2; D: -; CDR3: CASSLGGGSRYTF; DNA: TGTGCCAGCAGCCTCGGGGGAGGCAGTCGCTACACCTTC
V: TRBV28; size: once; J: TRBJ2-5; D: -; CDR3: CASGVSQGRWETQYF; DNA: TGTGCCAGCGGGGTATCACAGGGGAGGTGGGAGACCCAGTACTTC
V: TRBV5-5; size: -; J: TRBJ1-5; D: -; CDR3: CASSEDPGVGPQHF; DNA: TGTGCCAGCAGCGAGGATCCAGGGGTGGGACCCCAGCATTTT
V: TRBV2; size: -; J: TRBJ1-1; D: -; CDR3: CASMGGRQLNTEAFF; DNA: TGTGCCAGCATGGGGGGGCGACAGCTGAACACTGAAGCTTTCTTT
V: TRBV5-1; size: -; J: TRBJ2-5; D: TRBD1; CDR3: CASSGGQGAGETQYF; DNA: TGCGCCAGCAGCGGAGGACAGGGGGCGGGAGAGACCCAGTACTTC
V: TRBV7-2; size: -; J: TRBJ2-2; D: -; CDR3: CASTTGVNTGELFF; DNA: TGTGCCAGTACCACGGGCGTTAACACCGGGGAGCTGTTTTTT
V: TRBV7-9; size: -; J: TRBJ1-1; D: -; CDR3: CASSLDGGYVDTEAFF; DNA: TGTGCCAGCAGCTTAGATGGGGGATACGTGGACACTGAAGCTTTCTTT
V: TRBV7-3; size: -; J: TRBJ2-1; D: -; CDR3: CASSPQDRNEQFF; DNA: TGTGCCAGCAGCCCCCAAGACAGGAATGAGCAGTTCTTC
V: TRBV4-3; size: -; J: TRBJ2-5; D: -; CDR3: CASSLQPPQAQETQYF; DNA: TGCGCCAGCAGCCTACAACCGCCCCAGGCCCAAGAGACCCAGTACTTC
V: TRBV29-1; size: few; J: TRBJ1-1; D: TRBD1; CDR3: CSGDRVNTEAFF; DNA: TGCAGCGGAGACAGGGTGAACACTGAAGCTTTCTTT
V: TRBV6-5; size: -; J: TRBJ1-1; D: -; CDR3: CASGGVRLGGEAFF; DNA: TGTGCCAGCGGCGGAGTTCGCTTGGGCGGTGAAGCTTTCTTT
V: TRBV29-1; size: -; J: TRBJ2-7; D: -; CDR3: CSVSQTSKGEQYF; DNA: TGCAGCGTTTCCCAGACTTCTAAGGGCGAGCAGTACTTC
V: TRBV7-2; size: -; J: TRBJ1-3; D: -; CDR3: CASSLFPEISSSGNTIYF; DNA: TGTGCCAGCAGCTTATTCCCAGAAATTAGTTCCTCTGGAAACACCATATATTTT
V: TRBV3-1/TRBV3-2; size: -; J: TRBJ2-5; D: -; CDR3: CASSPGQETQYF; DNA: TGTGCCAGCAGCCCGGGACAAGAGACCCAGTACTTC
V: TRBV24-1; size: -; J: TRBJ1-2; D: TRBD1; CDR3: CATSRETPGTEVF; DNA: TGTGCCACCAGCCGAGAGACGCCCGGGACAGAAGTCTTC
V: TRBV30; size: -; J: TRBJ1-5; D: -; CDR3: CAWSVHQNQPQHF; DNA: TGTGCCTGGAGTGTACATCAGAATCAGCCCCAGCATTTT
V: TRBV18; size: once; J: TRBJ2-7; D: -; CDR3: CASSPGAQGNYEQYF; DNA: TGTGCCAGCTCACCTGGAGCGCAGGGAAACTACGAGCAGTACTTC
V: TRBV27; size: -; J: TRBJ2-7; D: TRBD1; CDR3: CASSSAVPYPGQGTYEQYF; DNA: TGTGCCAGCAGTTCCGCGGTTCCCTATCCGGGACAGGGCACCTACGAGCAGTACTTC
V: TRBV28; size: -; J: TRBJ2-4; D: -; CDR3: CASSLRQTFYSIQYF; DNA: TGTGCCAGCAGTTTGAGACAGACTTTCTACAGCATTCAGTACTTC
V: TRBV6-5; size: -; J: TRBJ1-1; D: -; CDR3: CASNHRGTEAFF; DNA: TGTGCCAGCAATCATAGGGGCACTGAAGCTTTCTTT
V: TRBV9; size: once; J: TRBJ2-3; D: TRBD2; CDR3: CASSVEAPGGGAHTTQYF; DNA: TGTGCCAGCAGCGTAGAGGCTCCAGGCGGGGGGGCACACACTACGCAGTATTTT
V: TRBV7-2; size: -; J: TRBJ2-4; D: TRBD1; CDR3: CASSLVGTGRNIQYF; DNA: TGTGCCAGCAGCTTAGTTGGGACAGGGAGAAACATTCAGTACTTC
V: TRBV5-1; size: -; J: TRBJ1-1; D: -; CDR3: CASSVSRAPNTEAFF; DNA: TGCGCCAGCAGCGTCAGCCGGGCTCCGAACACTGAAGCTTTCTTT
V: TRBV28; size: -; J: TRBJ1-4; D: TRBD1; CDR3: CASSQQGTTNEKLFF; DNA: TGTGCCAGCAGCCAACAGGGGACAACTAATGAAAAACTGTTTTTT
V: TRBV6-5; size: once; J: TRBJ1-6; D: TRBD1; CDR3: CASSTTGANSPLHF; DNA: TGTGCCAGCAGTACGACAGGGGCGAATTCACCCCTCCACTTT
V: TRBV5-6; size: -; J: TRBJ2-4; D: -; CDR3: CASSTQGRRDIQYF; DNA: TGTGCCAGCAGCACCCAGGGGAGGAGAGACATTCAGTACTTC
V: TRBV7-9; size: -; J: TRBJ1-5; D: -; CDR3: CASSLGGVNQPQHF; DNA: TGTGCCAGCAGCTTAGGAGGGGTGAATCAGCCCCAGCATTTT
V: TRBV4-1; size: -; J: TRBJ2-6; D: -; CDR3: CASSQDGPPGGANVLTF; DNA: TGCGCCAGCAGCCAAGATGGCCCCCCGGGTGGGGCCAACGTCCTGACTTTC
V: TRBV7-2; size: -; J: TRBJ2-1; D: -; CDR3: CASSLWTLVGSNEQFF; DNA: TGTGCCAGCAGCTTATGGACCCTCGTCGGAAGCAATGAGCAGTTCTTC
V: TRBV6-5; size: -; J: TRBJ2-7; D: -; CDR3: CASMAVSYEQYF; DNA: TGTGCCAGCATGGCAGTCTCCTACGAGCAGTACTTC
V: TRBV30; size: few; J: TRBJ1-3; D: -; CDR3: CAWEQGLSGNTIYF; DNA: TGTGCCTGGGAACAGGGCCTCTCTGGAAACACCATATATTTT
V: TRBV30; size: -; J: TRBJ2-1; D: TRBD1; CDR3: CASQGGRLEQFF; DNA: TGTGCCTCCCAAGGGGGCCGTTTAGAGCAGTTCTTC
V: TRBV7-2; size: -; J: TRBJ1-2; D: -; CDR3: CASSLEVGVSGYTF; DNA: TGTGCCAGCAGCTTAGAGGTAGGAGTGTCTGGCTACACCTTC
V: TRBV4-1; size: -; J: TRBJ2-7; D: -; CDR3: CASSQGGVPYEQYF; DNA: TGCGCCAGCAGCCAGGGGGGAGTCCCCTACGAGCAGTACTTC
V: TRBV7-2; size: -; J: TRBJ2-7; D: -; CDR3: CASSATYEQYF; DNA: TGTGCCAGCAGCGCCACCTACGAGCAGTACTTC
V: TRBV18; size: -; J: TRBJ2-7; D: TRBD2; CDR3: CASSPSGSAYYEQYF; DNA: TGTGCCAGCTCACCGAGCGGGAGCGCGTACTACGAGCAGTACTTC
V: TRBV5-1; size: few; J: TRBJ2-1; D: -; CDR3: CASSLGNPSSYNEQFF; DNA: TGCGCCAGCAGCTTGGGTAACCCAAGCTCCTACAATGAGCAGTTCTTC
V: TRBV24-1; size: -; J: TRBJ2-1; D: TRBD2; CDR3: CATKGLANEQFF; DNA: TGTGCCACCAAAGGACTAGCAAATGAGCAGTTCTTC